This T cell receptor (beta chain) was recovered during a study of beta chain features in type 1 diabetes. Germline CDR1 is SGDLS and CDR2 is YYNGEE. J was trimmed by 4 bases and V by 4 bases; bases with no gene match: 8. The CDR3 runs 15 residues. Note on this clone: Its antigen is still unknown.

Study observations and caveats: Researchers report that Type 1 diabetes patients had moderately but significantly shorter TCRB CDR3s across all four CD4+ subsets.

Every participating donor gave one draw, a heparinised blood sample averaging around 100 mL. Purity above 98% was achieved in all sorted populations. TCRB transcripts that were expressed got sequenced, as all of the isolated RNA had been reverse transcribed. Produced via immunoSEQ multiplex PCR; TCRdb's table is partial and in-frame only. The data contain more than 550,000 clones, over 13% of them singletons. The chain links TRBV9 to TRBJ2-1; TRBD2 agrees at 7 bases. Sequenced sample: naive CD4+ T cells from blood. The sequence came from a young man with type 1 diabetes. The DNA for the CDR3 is TGTGCCAGCAGCCCATCGGGACTATATTACAATGAGCAGTTCTTC. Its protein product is CASSPSGLYYNEQFF.